This T cell receptor (beta chain) was sequenced during a study of blood T cell repertoires in COVID-19. Study-level background: COVID-19 samples collected from the United States, Italy and Spain covered acute and convalescent phases.

This CDR3 has 15 residues. Germline V gene lookup returns CDR1 SGHTA and CDR2 FQGNSA. V trimming: 6 bases; J trimming: 11 bases; junction bases outside the gene matches: 17. Profiling relied on immunoSEQ multiplex PCR, and the TCRdb table lists in-frame clones only, not all of them. The data hold some 27,000 clones, with around nine tenths observed a single time. Material for sequencing was peripheral blood. This chain joins TRBV7-2 and TRBJ1-1, with 8 positions matching TRBD1. This receptor was identified in a human donor in a cohort sampled during active COVID-19. CDR3 region: CASRLQGGYQGEAFF. CDR3 DNA: TGTGCCAGCAGACTACAGGGGGGTTACCAGGGGGAGGCTTTCTTT.